This record covers a single TCR beta chain. Its antigen is currently unknown. The entry originates in a study of T cell repertoires in cytomegalovirus infection. Overall study context: Signatures in public TCR beta sequences pointed to both CMV infection and matching HLA type. General study results and limits: Public TCR beta family frequency separated CMV-and-HLA carriers, including in an independent cohort.

TCRdb reprocessed the reads with MiXCR, giving one entry per CDR3 protein. Here the sample spans roughly 500,000 distinct CDR3 sequences, roughly a third being singletons. The source of this sequence is a human donor in good health (CMV status not recorded). Some clones in this sample may be carry-over from other donors' samples. The sample consisted of cultured PBMCs, taken from culture after CMV antigen stimulation.

DNA for the CDR3: TGTGCCAGCAGCGGACTAGCGGGAGCCTACAATGAGCAGTTCTTC. Translated, it gives CASSGLAGAYNEQFF. This sequence joins TRBV2 and TRBJ2-1; 13 nucleotides agree with TRBD2. Unmatched junction bases numbered 1, after V lost 6 bases and J lost 2 bases. The germline CDR1 and CDR2 sequences are SNHLY and FYNNEI. The CDR3 sequence is 15 residues long.